Below, one T cell receptor beta chain is given with its context. The germline V and J ends were trimmed by 10 bases and 1 base, with 10 bases remaining between them. The CDR3 is 13 residues long. Germline V gene lookup returns CDR1 MNHNY and CDR2 SVGAGI (reference sequence). Here immunoSEQ multiplex PCR was the method, and the copy in TCRdb shows in-frame clones only, minus some. The sample records about 140,000 clones, about four fifths being singletons. This sample is part of a study of blood T cell repertoires in COVID-19. Across the study: Sample material is recorded as cDNA or gDNA derived from T cells, B-cell-depleted T cells, or PBMCs.

The receptor was derived from a woman between 55 and 75 years old with acute or convalescent COVID-19. Specimen: peripheral blood. V is TRBV6-6 and J is TRBJ2-2, with a weak D call TRBD1 (5 bases). The CDR3 DNA sequence: TGTGCCACCGGCGGACAGAACACCGGGGAGCTGTTTTTT. It encodes CATGGQNTGELFF.